This T cell receptor (beta chain) was recovered during a study of blood T cell repertoires in COVID-19. Generated by immunoSEQ multiplex PCR, the TCRdb table keeps only in-frame clones and is missing some. The table includes fewer than 200,000 clones, over 70% detected once. This CDR3 has 15 residues. Per the germline V gene, CDR1 is SEHNR and CDR2 is FQNEAQ (reference sequence). Between the trimmed V and J ends, which lost 1 base and 2 bases, there was a span of 11 bases. The chain is built from TRBV7-9 and TRBJ1-1, with D possibly being TRBD1 (5 bases). The TCR sequence derives from a man in his 70s with acute or convalescent COVID-19. Input material: peripheral blood. DNA of the CDR3: TGTGCCAGCAGCTTAGGTGGGGGAGGAAACACTGAAGCTTTCTTT. It encodes CASSLGGGGNTEAFF.